A single TCR beta chain is shown here with its context. One end of the junction fails to match germline, which may point to a read error. TCRdb keeps only in-frame clones here, not all; method: immunoSEQ multiplex PCR. Of approximately 110,000 clones listed, roughly 88% are singletons. CDR1 is MNHEY, CDR2 SMNVEV, per germline (reference sequence). The CDR3 runs to 14 residues. This record belongs to a study of blood T cell repertoires in COVID-19. Study context: Spain, Italy and the United States supplied samples that represented acute and convalescent COVID-19. PBMCs, B-cell-depleted T cells, or T cells provided the cDNA or gDNA that made up the material.

The specimen sequenced was peripheral blood. The TCR sequence derives from a woman of 80 years or more with active or convalescent COVID-19. The V and J genes are TRBV27 and TRBJ2-5; TRBD2 matches 7 bases. CDR3 sequence: CASSGKGLGALKNF. CDR3 DNA: TGTGCCAGCAGTGGAAAAGGACTAGGGGCCCTCAAGAACTTC.